The 5 T cell receptor beta chains in this list originate from one sample, sequenced in a study of blood T cells in healthy people across ages (dated by TCRdb to 2014 to 2015). Library method: 5' RACE. The reads were generated on an Illumina HiSeq 2500. A second PCR of 7 to 11 cycles was performed with a sample-barcoded 5' primer and a J-beta primer mix. Clones were called with MiXCR by TCRdb after fastp trimmed the public reads at Q25, and only in-frame beta chains were retained. Every entry covers one CDR3 protein and lists the most common genes and DNA from its rows. Present in this sample are hundreds of thousands of distinct CDR3 sequences, about 42% of which were seen just once. Of the sample, 15% to 25% is held by the ten largest clones. Sample: blood. The receptors stem from a man between 60 and 75 years old in good health.

A few counts support this clonotype. The rearrangement links TRBV7-3 to TRBJ1-6, with a possible D match to TRBD1 (5 bases). Germline V gene sequence: CDR1 SGHTA, CDR2 FQGTGA. V was cut by 6 bases and J by 7 bases, with 10 bases left in between. The CDR3 runs 13 residues. The CDR3 bases are TGTGCCAGCAGTTGGGGACGAAATTCACCCCTCCACTTT. It codes for CASSWGRNSPLHF.

This clonotype was counted a few times. J is TRBJ2-2 and V is TRBV29-1; 10 bases are shared with TRBD1. Trimming took 3 bases from V and 4 from J; bases not matched to a gene: 8. The CDR3 runs to 16 residues. Germline values: CDR1 SQVTM, CDR2 ANQGSEA. CDR3 protein: CSVEGEGQGLTGELFF. The DNA of the CDR3 is TGCAGCGTTGAGGGCGAGGGACAGGGGCTCACCGGGGAGCTGTTTTTT.

This clonotype was counted only a few times. This chain links TRBV6-2 or TRBV6-3 with TRBJ2-4, with TRBD1 identical over 7 bases. CDR1 is MNHEY and CDR2 is SVGEGT in the germline V gene. V lost 6 bases to trimming and J lost 8 bases; unmatched junction nucleotides: 19. This CDR3 comprises 17 residues. CDR3 sequence (DNA): TGTGCCAGCAGATACACGACAGGGAACCACCTTACGGACATTCAGTACTTC. Residues: CASRYTTGNHLTDIQYF.

The genes are TRBV30 and TRBJ2-5; the D is unclear. Trimming cost V 4 bases and J 5 bases, with 14 bases left between them. This CDR3 comprises 13 residues. CDR1 and CDR2 from the germline V gene are GTSNPN and SVGIG (reference sequence). The CDR3 DNA sequence: TGTGCCTGGAACCTTGGATTAGAGGAGACCCAGTACTTC. This sequence encodes CAWNLGLEETQYF.

The chain recombines TRBV7-2 with TRBJ2-5; D is tentatively TRBD1 or TRBD2 (5 bases each). The germline gives CDR1 SGHTA, CDR2 FQGNSA. There are 14 residues in the CDR3. Trimming took 1 base from V and 5 from J, leaving 11 bases between them. Written as DNA, the CDR3 is TGTGCCAGCAGCTTAGTGGGGACGACGGAGACCCAGTACTTC. Its protein is CASSLVGTTETQYF.